The 30 T cell receptor beta chains below come from one sample, sequenced in a study of T-cell memory formation after mild COVID-19. From the 5' RACE reads, TCRdb called clonotypes with MiXCR, one entry per CDR3 protein. The sample has roughly 610,000 distinct CDR3 sequences; roughly a sixth are singletons. Sequencing input: PBMCs or a T cell subset sorted from them (not recorded which). These receptors all stem from an adult woman who had mild COVID-19 (a few samples of this study predate the infection). Cell type and time point are not known.

This clonotype came up many times. The chain links TRBV11-2 to TRBJ2-7, with TRBD2 matching over 10 bases. The CDR3 runs 16 residues. V trimming: 1 base; J trimming: 1 base; junction bases outside the gene matches: 4. Germline lookup yields CDR1 SGHAT and CDR2 FQNNGV. The CDR3: CASSLVTSGPSYEQYF. For the CDR3, the DNA is TGTGCCAGCAGCTTAGTGACTAGCGGGCCTTCCTACGAGCAGTACTTC.

This clonotype was seen a handful of times. This sequence joins TRBV5-1 and TRBJ2-5; D is ambiguous. Germline CDR1 and CDR2: SGHRS and YFSETQ. This CDR3 comprises 15 residues. V lost 4 bases and J lost 5, with 18 bases in between. CDR3 residues: CASSETTHIGETQYF. CDR3 in DNA: TGCGCCAGCAGCGAAACGACACATATCGGGGAGACCCAGTACTTC.

V and J are TRBV20-1 and TRBJ2-7; the match to TRBD2 covers 12 bases. With 1 base clipped from V and 1 base from J, the junction kept 5 bases outside the gene matches. The CDR3 length is 16 residues. Germline V gene lookup returns CDR1 DFQATT and CDR2 SNEGSKA (reference sequence). In nucleotides, the CDR3 is TGCAGTGCTAGAGTCCCACTAGCGGGGGGATCCTACGAGCAGTACTTC. It yields the protein CSARVPLAGGSYEQYF.

This clonotype was picked up many times. The chain joins TRBV6-5 to TRBJ1-1; D is possibly TRBD1 (5 bases). Germline loops: CDR1 MNHEY, CDR2 SVGAGI. The CDR3 extends over 12 amino acids. The ends were cut back, 5 bases at V and 10 bases at J, with 14 bases in the middle. CDR3: CASSPSGHRAFF. As DNA, the CDR3 is TGTGCCAGCAGTCCCTCCGGACACCGAGCTTTCTTT.

CDR3 protein: CASSYSAGVSYEQYF. In nucleotides, the CDR3 is TGTGCCAGCAGTTACTCAGCGGGTGTGTCCTACGAGCAGTACTTC. This chain links TRBV6-5 with TRBJ2-7, with D perhaps TRBD2 (6 bases). The CDR3 runs 15 residues. With 0 bases removed from V and 1 base from J, the gap between germline ends came to 10 bases. Looked up from germline, CDR1 is MNHEY and CDR2 is SVGAGI.

V and J are TRBV7-9 and TRBJ1-4; no clear D. Germline V CDR1 and CDR2: SEHNR, FQNEAQ (reference sequence). The CDR3 loop spans 14 amino acids. The ends were cut back, 5 bases at V and 10 bases at J, with 17 bases in the middle. CDR3 nucleotides: TGTGCCAGCAGCCCGATACCCTTGACGGGAAAACTGTTTTTT. Its translation: CASSPIPLTGKLFF.

The V call is TRBV4-3, the J call TRBJ2-7; maybe TRBD2 (6 bases). Trimming took 0 bases from V and 0 from J, leaving 9 bases between them. CDR3 length: 15 amino acids. CDR1 and CDR2 from the germline V gene are LGHNA and YSLEER. The CDR3 nucleotides are TGCGCCAGCAGCCAAGATGCGGGGAGCTCCTACGAGCAGTACTTC. It yields the protein CASSQDAGSSYEQYF.

This clonotype came up a few times. The rearrangement links TRBV5-1 to TRBJ2-7; D may be TRBD1 (5 bases). Germline V gene lookup returns CDR1 SGHRS and CDR2 YFSETQ. Trimming stripped 2 bases from V and 6 bases from J, with 6 bases between. The CDR3 runs to 11 residues. CDR3 sequence reads: CASSFRAEQYF. The CDR3 region has the DNA TGCGCCAGCAGCTTCAGGGCCGAGCAGTACTTC.

This clonotype was detected only a few times. This chain connects TRBV7-3 to TRBJ2-2, with D possibly matching TRBD1 (6 bases). Germline CDR1 reads SGHTA; CDR2 reads FQGTGA. Trimming stripped 0 bases from V and 6 bases from J, with 14 bases between. This CDR3 region has 16 residues. The CDR3 spells CASSLTSAAGAGELFF. In DNA, the CDR3 is TGTGCCAGCAGCTTAACATCCGCGGCAGGGGCCGGGGAGCTGTTTTTT.

CDR3 in DNA: TGTGCCAGCAGTCCCCGGACGGGAGGGAGCCCGAATGAGCAGTTCTTC. Protein sequence: CASSPRTGGSPNEQFF. The V and J genes are TRBV7-7 and TRBJ2-1; 8 bases are shared with TRBD2. Per the germline V gene, CDR1 is SSHAT and CDR2 is FNYEAQ (reference sequence). The V and J ends lost 6 bases and 7 bases, in that order; junction bases with no gene match: 14. The length of the CDR3 is 16 residues.

This clonotype appeared many times. The genes are TRBV14 and TRBJ1-1, with D unresolved. This CDR3 is built from 14 residues. Germline CDR1 is SGHDN and CDR2 is FVKESK. V dropped 0 bases and J dropped 1 base, with 6 bases sitting between them. The DNA for the CDR3 is TGTGCCAGCAGCCAAGAGGTGGGGAACACTGAAGCTTTCTTT. Its translation: CASSQEVGNTEAFF.

The sample holds a few counts of this clonotype. J is TRBJ2-5 and V is TRBV11-2; tentatively, D is TRBD1 (5 bases). CDR1 SGHAT and CDR2 FQNNGV come from the germline V gene. Trimming left V 3 bases short and J 4 bases short, with 18 bases between. CDR3 length: 16 residues. The CDR3 nucleotides read TGTGCCAGCAGCTTCACTCAAGGACAAATCGGAGAGACCCAGTACTTC. Protein sequence: CASSFTQGQIGETQYF.

This clonotype was counted only a few times. The chain carries TRBV7-9 and TRBJ1-6, with 11 bases fitting TRBD1. Germline CDR1 SEHNR, CDR2 FQNEAQ (reference sequence). The CDR3 extends over 14 amino acids. V shed 7 bases, J shed 9 bases, and the junction held 5 bases outside the gene matches. The CDR3 is CASKPGQGGSPLHF. The DNA of the CDR3 is TGTGCCAGCAAACCGGGACAGGGGGGTTCACCCCTCCACTTT.

This clonotype was detected only a few times. V usage is TRBV18 and J usage is TRBJ2-7; 7 positions agree with TRBD2. J was trimmed by 4 bases and V by 11 bases; bases with no gene match: 8. The length of the CDR3 is 12 residues. Germline CDR1 and CDR2: KGHSH and LQKENI. DNA for the CDR3: TGTGCCCGCACTGGGGAGGGTTACGAGCAGTACTTC. Its translation: CARTGEGYEQYF. Supplemented by reference TRBV18 and TRBJ2-7, the full variable domain reads NAGVMQNPRHLVRRRGQEARLRCSPMKGHSHVYWYRQLPEEGLKFMVYLQKENIIDESGMPKERFSAEFPKEGPSILRIQQVVRGDSAAYFCARTGEGYEQYFGPGTRLTVT.

V is TRBV24-1 and J is TRBJ2-1; 7 positions match TRBD1. Unmatched junction bases numbered 12, after V lost 5 bases and J lost 6 bases. CDR3 length equals 16 residues. Germline-derived CDR1 and CDR2 are KGHDR and SFDVKD. CDR3: CATSVLRDSGFNEQFF. The CDR3, as DNA: TGTGCCACCAGTGTCTTACGGGACAGTGGATTCAATGAGCAGTTCTTC.

The rearrangement uses TRBV6-5 and TRBJ1-6, with TRBD1 as a possible D gene (5 bases). The germline V and J ends were trimmed by 6 bases and 6 bases, with 9 bases remaining between them. Looked up from germline, CDR1 is MNHEY and CDR2 is SVGAGI. The CDR3 contains 13 residues. This CDR3 reads CASSTGFNSPLHF. CDR3 DNA: TGTGCCAGCAGCACAGGTTTTAATTCACCCCTCCACTTT.

This clonotype was observed a few times. The V and J genes are TRBV5-5 and TRBJ1-1; 10 bases line up with TRBD1. The trim removed 4 bases at V and 5 bases at J, leaving 14 bases unmatched. The CDR3 loop spans 17 amino acids. The V gene's germline CDR1 is SGHKS and CDR2 YYEKEE (reference sequence). The CDR3 region is CASSRVGQGVTGTEAFF. DNA of the CDR3: TGTGCCAGCAGCAGAGTCGGACAGGGGGTCACGGGGACTGAAGCTTTCTTT.

The chain has TRBV24-1 and TRBJ2-2, with 9 bases identical to TRBD1. CDR1 and CDR2 (germline): KGHDR, SFDVKD. The V and J ends lost 10 bases and 6 bases, in that order; junction bases with no gene match: 8. There are 14 residues in the CDR3. The CDR3 sequence is CATSRDRVPGELFF. CDR3 bases: TGTGCCACTTCGCGGGACAGGGTTCCCGGGGAGCTGTTTTTT.

V is TRBV7-9 and J is TRBJ2-7; 7 nucleotides agree with TRBD2. The V gene end was trimmed by 4 bases and the J gene end by 3 bases; junction bases not matched to a gene: 3. Germline V lookup: CDR1 SEHNR, CDR2 FQNEAQ (reference sequence). The CDR3 runs to 13 residues. The CDR3 region has the DNA TGTGCCAGCAGCTCCCCTAGCGGCTACGAGCAGTACTTC. It encodes CASSSPSGYEQYF.

This clonotype was seen repeatedly, ten times or more. This chain links TRBV24-1 with TRBJ2-5; D not resolved. CDR1 KGHDR and CDR2 SFDVKD come from the germline V gene. CDR3 length: 12 residues. Trimming removed 4 bases at V and 3 bases at J, with 5 bases between. CDR3 sequence (DNA): TGTGCCACCAGTGACTTAGAAGAGACCCAGTACTTC. This encodes CATSDLEETQYF.

This clonotype was found many times. The chain combines TRBV27 with TRBJ1-2; the D is unclear. Germline-derived CDR1 and CDR2 are MNHEY and SMNVEV (reference sequence). This CDR3 spans 12 amino acids. The V end was cut by 4 bases, the J end by 1 base, with 4 bases between. The CDR3 bases are TGTGCCAGCAGTTCGGGTAACTATGGCTACACCTTC. This encodes CASSSGNYGYTF.

This clonotype appeared a few times. V gene TRBV7-3 combines with J gene TRBJ2-1; 7 nucleotides agree with TRBD1. This CDR3 contains 15 residues. The germline V gene encodes CDR1 SGHTA and CDR2 FQGTGA. The J segment lost 7 bases and the V segment lost 5 bases, leaving 11 bases of the junction unmatched. Written as DNA, the CDR3 is TGTGCCAGCAGCCTGTTGGGGACAGACAAAAATGAGCAGTTCTTC. As protein: CASSLLGTDKNEQFF.

The chain employs TRBV7-2 and TRBJ2-7; D is possibly TRBD1 (6 bases). The CDR3 runs 13 residues. Germline CDR1 SGHTA, CDR2 FQGNSA. V shed 4 bases and J shed 3 bases, with 10 bases lying between them. CDR3 sequence (DNA): TGTGCCAGCAGCTCGGACAGTTACTACGAGCAGTACTTC. Protein product: CASSSDSYYEQYF.

The genes are TRBV20-1 and TRBJ1-5, with D unresolved. With 4 bases removed from V and 4 bases from J, the gap between germline ends came to 11 bases. Germline lookup yields CDR1 DFQATT and CDR2 SNEGSKA (reference sequence). The CDR3 is 13 amino acids. CDR3 in amino acids: CSAIERANQPQHF. The CDR3 region has the DNA TGCAGTGCTATAGAGCGGGCAAATCAGCCCCAGCATTTT.

This clonotype was counted a few times. CDR3 sequence: CASSAGGQMNTEAFF. The CDR3 coding sequence is TGCGCCAGCAGCGCCGGGGGACAAATGAACACTGAAGCTTTCTTT. The chain employs TRBV5-1 and TRBJ1-1, with D tentatively TRBD1 (6 bases). Per germline, CDR1 SGHRS and CDR2 YFSETQ. The CDR3 loop spans 15 amino acids. Trimming pared 4 bases from V and 0 bases from J, leaving 13 bases between.

This clonotype occurred a few times. The chain uses TRBV20-1 and TRBJ2-3; D call uncertain. CDR1 is DFQATT, CDR2 SNEGSKA, per germline (reference sequence). This CDR3 comprises 16 residues. The V gene lost 6 bases and the J gene lost 4 bases, with 23 bases spanning the gap. The DNA of the CDR3 is TGCAGTGCCCGACGTTTAGGGCATTCGGCGGCAGATACGCAGTATTTT. Translated: CSARRLGHSAADTQYF.

CDR3 sequence: CATSKHSGGTDTQYF. Here the CDR3 DNA reads TGTGCCACCAGCAAACACTCAGGTGGCACAGATACGCAGTATTTT. The rearrangement links TRBV15 to TRBJ2-3; D ambiguous. V lost 4 bases and J lost 1, with 12 bases in between. The CDR3 has 15 amino acids. The germline CDR1 and CDR2 sequences are LNHNV and YYDKDF (reference sequence).

This chain uses TRBV5-1 with TRBJ2-7, with D tentatively TRBD1 or TRBD2 (5 bases each). The CDR3 covers 16 residues. Deletions cut 1 base from V and 0 bases from J, with 14 bases between. The germline V gene encodes CDR1 SGHRS and CDR2 YFSETQ. CDR3 protein: CASSLSMGVLSYEQYF. The CDR3 DNA reads TGCGCCAGCAGCTTGTCGATGGGGGTCCTCTCCTACGAGCAGTACTTC. Using reference TRBV5-1 and TRBJ2-7 for the parts outside the CDR3, the full variable domain is KAGVTQTPRYLIKTRGQQVTLSCSPISGHRSVSWYQQTPGQGLQFLFEYFSETQRNKGNFPGRFSGRQFSNSRSEMNVSTLELGDSALYLCASSLSMGVLSYEQYFGPGTRLTVT.

This clonotype was counted a few times. V and J are TRBV20-1 and TRBJ1-1; D gene ambiguous. Trimming removed 6 bases at V and 0 bases at J, with 11 bases between. Germline CDR1 reads DFQATT; CDR2 reads SNEGSKA (reference sequence). CDR3 length equals 13 residues. CDR3 DNA: TGCAGTGCCCCCACATTCCTGAACACTGAAGCTTTCTTT. It yields the protein CSAPTFLNTEAFF.

This clonotype was recorded a few times. This chain joins TRBV20-1 and TRBJ2-2; 7 bases fit TRBD2. With 5 bases clipped from V and 2 bases from J, the junction kept 8 bases outside the gene matches. This CDR3 has 15 residues. Germline lookup yields CDR1 DFQATT and CDR2 SNEGSKA (reference sequence). The CDR3 spells CSARVSGLNTGELFF. CDR3 DNA: TGCAGTGCTCGCGTTAGCGGGCTCAACACCGGGGAGCTGTTTTTT.